A selection of T cell receptor beta chains follows, all from one sample in a study of cytomegalovirus exposure and HLA in healthy donors. The table came from immunoSEQ multiplex PCR; TCRdb's copy has only in-frame clones and leaves some out. Of about 59,000 clones listed, around 83% are singletons. Sequenced: PBMCs. Receptor source: a man aged 35-49 years in good health and CMV-seronegative. Each CDR3 is given with its conserved first and last residue. Size is stated for part of the rows, as once, few or many counts, or as a class when the clone is expanded.

J,size,V,CDR3
TRBJ1-5,NA,TRBV5-1,CASTSVINQPQHF
TRBJ1-5,NA,TRBV4-1,CASSQLQGFQPQHF
TRBJ2-5,NA,TRBV19,CASNRKGGLETQYF
TRBJ1-2,NA,TRBV7-6,CASSSGQGLYGYTF
TRBJ2-1,NA,TRBV7-9,CASSRGLAGIWDEQFF
TRBJ2-1,NA,TRBV6-5,CASREQGPAYNEQFF
TRBJ2-5,NA,TRBV6-6,CASSYVDYSEAQYF
TRBJ2-2,NA,TRBV18,CASSPWDRLYTGELFF
TRBJ1-4,NA,TRBV4-1,CASSQVTGTGREKLFF
TRBJ2-3,NA,TRBV11-3,CASSRRTSGGASTDTQYF
TRBJ2-1,NA,TRBV30,CAWSVRGVLLAGSEQFF
TRBJ2-5,once,TRBV28,CASSSRRQGNQETQYF
TRBJ1-5,NA,TRBV5-8,CASRNPRDSNQPQHF
TRBJ2-3,NA,TRBV19,CASSMTDTDTQYF
TRBJ1-1,few,TRBV2,CASSHGGQVNTEAFF
TRBJ2-3,NA,TRBV4-2,CASSRSTTSGRFSTDTQYF
TRBJ1-1,NA,TRBV14,CASSQVAAEAFF
TRBJ2-1,once,TRBV12-5,CASGRGQNNEQFF
TRBJ2-3,NA,TRBV5-4,CASSSGQGPDTHYF
TRBJ2-1,NA,TRBV25-1,CASSVPHGVFHNEQFF
TRBJ2-7,once,TRBV6-1,CASSGGGLPPYEQYF
TRBJ1-2,NA,TRBV15,CATSREAGANYGYTF
TRBJ1-1,NA,TRBV5-1,CASTFAGTTGEAFF
TRBJ1-4,NA,TRBV15,CATSRATGGGEKLFF
TRBJ2-7,NA,TRBV10-3,CAITNTRARPSYEQYF
TRBJ2-7,NA,TRBV10-3,CAISEEGTGKRDYEQYF
TRBJ2-7,NA,TRBV6-5,CASSSGSYEQYF